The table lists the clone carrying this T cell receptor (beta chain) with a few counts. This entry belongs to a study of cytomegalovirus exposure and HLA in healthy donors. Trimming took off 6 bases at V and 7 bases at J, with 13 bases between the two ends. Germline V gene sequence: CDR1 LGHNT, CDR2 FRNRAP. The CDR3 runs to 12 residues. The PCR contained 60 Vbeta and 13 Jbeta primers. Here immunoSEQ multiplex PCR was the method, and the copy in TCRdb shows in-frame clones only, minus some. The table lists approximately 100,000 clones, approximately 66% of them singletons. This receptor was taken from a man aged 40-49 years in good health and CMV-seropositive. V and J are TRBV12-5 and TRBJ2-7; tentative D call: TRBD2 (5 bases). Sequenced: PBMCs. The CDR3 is CASGEHGEEQYF. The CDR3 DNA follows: TGTGCTAGTGGAGAACACGGGGAAGAGCAGTACTTC.